Below, 30 T cell receptor beta chains from the same sample are listed, as sequenced in a study of T cell changes during pregnancy in multiple sclerosis. This table comes from immunoSEQ multiplex PCR, and its TCRdb copy is limited to in-frame clones, with some not included. The profile shows about 36,000 clones, approximately 90% of them singletons. Sequenced here: CD4+ T cells from peripheral blood mononuclear cells, sampled in the first trimester of pregnancy. The receptors derive from a female donor with multiple sclerosis, enrolled in a pregnancy study.

This sequence joins TRBV6-6 and TRBJ2-7; TRBD2 agrees at 11 bases. Per the germline V gene, CDR1 is MNHNY and CDR2 is SVGAGI (reference sequence). V lost 5 bases and J lost 9; bases outside the gene matches: 6. CDR3 length equals 13 residues. CDR3 protein: CASSPGTSGMQYF. DNA for the CDR3: TGTGCCAGCAGTCCCGGGACTAGCGGAATGCAGTACTTC.

This clone showed up just once. V usage is TRBV19 and J usage is TRBJ1-1; 7 nucleotides agree with TRBD1. The CDR3 is 16 residues long. CDR1 is LNHDA and CDR2 is SQIVND in the germline V gene (reference sequence). J lost 3 bases, V lost 4 bases, and 11 bases had no gene match. CDR3 nucleotides: TGTGCCAGTAGTACCCGGATGACAGGGTGGGACACTGAAGCTTTCTTT. Translated: CASSTRMTGWDTEAFF.

This chain uses TRBV12-5 with TRBJ2-2; D is unresolved. The germline CDR1 and CDR2 sequences are LGHNT and FRNRAP. The CDR3 is 15 amino acids. Deletions cut 4 bases from V and 3 bases from J, with 12 bases between. The CDR3 protein is CASGSGGWDTGELFF. In nucleotides, the CDR3 is TGTGCTAGTGGTTCTGGCGGATGGGACACCGGGGAGCTGTTTTTT.

The V and J genes are TRBV11-1 and TRBJ1-1, with TRBD1 identical over 7 bases. CDR1 and CDR2 (germline): SGHAT, FQDESV (reference sequence). The trim removed 0 bases at V and 4 bases at J, leaving 2 bases unmatched. This CDR3 is 14 amino acids long. CDR3 in DNA: TGTGCCAGCAGCTTAGCAGGGGGCGGCACTGAAGCTTTCTTT. Translated, it gives CASSLAGGGTEAFF.

The chain combines TRBV4-2 with TRBJ2-1; 8 bases agree with TRBD2. Germline V CDR1 and CDR2: LGHNA, YNFKEQ. The CDR3 has 14 residues. Trimming cost V 3 bases and J 8 bases; bases outside gene matches: 6. In DNA, the CDR3 is TGTGCCAGCAGCCACAGTAGCGGGGAGGATGAGCAGTTCTTC. Translating gives CASSHSSGEDEQFF.

V is TRBV5-4 and J is TRBJ1-4; D is possibly TRBD1 (6 bases). The germline CDR1 and CDR2 sequences are SGHNT and YYREEE (reference sequence). The CDR3 has 15 amino acids. V lost 0 bases, J lost 5 bases, and 11 bases lay in between. The CDR3 here is CASSLGGQGNEKLFF. The CDR3 region has the DNA TGTGCCAGCAGCTTGGGGGGGCAGGGGAATGAAAAACTGTTTTTT.

This clone was observed a handful of times. V usage is TRBV7-9 and J usage is TRBJ2-1; possibly TRBD1 for D (6 bases). The CDR3 loop spans 13 amino acids. Germline-derived CDR1 and CDR2 are SEHNR and FQNEAQ (reference sequence). The V end lost 6 bases, the J end lost 9 bases, and 15 bases lay between the germline ends. Here the CDR3 DNA reads TGTGCCAGCAGACTTACAGGGAGTGGTGAGCAGTTCTTC. Translated: CASRLTGSGEQFF.

The chain recombines TRBV4-2 with TRBJ2-3; 8 positions agree with TRBD1. CDR3 length: 16 amino acids. Trimming cost V 4 bases and J 6 bases; bases outside gene matches: 12. Germline V CDR1 and CDR2: LGHNA, YNFKEQ. CDR3 protein: CASSPRKGQGADTQYF. The CDR3 region has the DNA TGTGCCAGCAGCCCCCGGAAGGGGCAGGGGGCGGATACGCAGTATTTT.

Here the CDR3 reads CAWSSDRVAANEKLFF. For the CDR3, the DNA is TGTGCCTGGAGTTCCGACAGGGTCGCAGCTAATGAAAAACTGTTTTTT. This chain joins TRBV30 and TRBJ1-4; TRBD1 aligns across 7 bases. The germline V gene has CDR1 GTSNPN and CDR2 SVGIG (reference sequence). The CDR3 loop spans 16 amino acids. Losses at the gene ends were 2 bases for V and 3 bases for J; bases not matched to a gene: 9.

This clone came up once. The chain links TRBV5-1 to TRBJ1-1; possibly TRBD1 for D (6 bases). In germline, CDR1 is SGHRS, CDR2 YFSETQ. CDR3 length: 13 amino acids. Trimming cost V 6 bases and J 0 bases, with 9 bases left between them. DNA of the CDR3: TGCGCCAGCAAGCGGGACATGAACACTGAAGCTTTCTTT. As protein: CASKRDMNTEAFF.

Only a few counts were recorded for this clone. The chain uses TRBV30 and TRBJ1-6; 7 bases line up with TRBD1. The V gene end was trimmed by 2 bases and the J gene end by 10 bases; junction bases not matched to a gene: 8. Germline V CDR1 and CDR2: GTSNPN, SVGIG (reference sequence). This CDR3 contains 14 residues. The CDR3 region has the DNA TGTGCCTGGAGTTTAACAGGGGTCGGATCACCCCTCCACTTT. Translating it yields CAWSLTGVGSPLHF.

The rearrangement uses TRBV4-1 and TRBJ2-2; a possible D gene is TRBD2 (5 bases). Germline assignment: CDR1 MGHRA and CDR2 YSYEKL. There are 16 residues in the CDR3. Trimming pared 3 bases from V and 4 bases from J, leaving 15 bases between. In nucleotides, the CDR3 is TGCGCCAGCAGCCATGGGGTTTCCGCGGGCACCGGGGAGCTGTTTTTT. Residues: CASSHGVSAGTGELFF.

The chain is built from TRBV10-3 and TRBJ2-7; D perhaps matches TRBD1 (5 bases). Germline V gene data show CDR1 as ENHRY and CDR2 as SYGVKD. The V gene lost 10 bases and the J gene lost 2 bases, with 12 bases spanning the gap. The CDR3 has 12 residues. The CDR3 DNA reads TGTGCCAGCACAGGTCTCCCCTACGAGCAGTACTTC. Amino acids: CASTGLPYEQYF.

The chain has TRBV28 and TRBJ2-3; 8 bases are shared with TRBD2. V shed 6 bases and J 7 bases; nucleotides not matched to a gene: 9. The CDR3 is made up of 14 amino acids. The germline V gene encodes CDR1 MDHEN and CDR2 SYDVKM. In nucleotides, the CDR3 is TGTGCCAGCAGCCTCAATCCTAGCGGGCATACGCAGTATTTT. As protein: CASSLNPSGHTQYF.

This rearrangement joins TRBV6-5 to TRBJ2-2; a weak D match, TRBD2 (6 bases). Trimming pared 5 bases from V and 6 bases from J, leaving 13 bases between. Germline CDR1 and CDR2: MNHEY and SVGAGI. The CDR3 contains 14 residues. In nucleotides, the CDR3 is TGTGCCAGCAGTCCTCGGGGGTTGTCCGGGGAGCTGTTTTTT. Translating it yields CASSPRGLSGELFF.

The CDR3 DNA is TGTGCCAGTAGTATCCCGGACAGGTGGAACACTGAAGCTTTCTTT. Translation: CASSIPDRWNTEAFF. J is TRBJ1-1 and V is TRBV19; 7 nucleotides align to TRBD1. The CDR3 extends over 15 amino acids. Germline values: CDR1 LNHDA, CDR2 SQIVND (reference sequence). V dropped 3 bases and J dropped 1; count of bases not matched to a gene: 5. The full variable domain, with the rest looked up from reference TRBV19 and TRBJ1-1, is DGGITQSPKYLFRKEGQNVTLSCEQNLNHDAMYWYRQDPGQGLRLIYYSQIVNDFQKGDIAEGYSVSREKKESFPLTVTSAQKNPTAFYLCASSIPDRWNTEAFFGQGTRLTVV.

The CDR3 nucleotides are TGCGCCAGCAAGGGACAGGAGATCTCTGGGGCCAACGTCCTGACTTTC. Its translation: CASKGQEISGANVLTF. This chain joins TRBV5-1 and TRBJ2-6, with 8 bases that match TRBD1. The V and J ends lost 6 bases and 0 bases, in that order; junction bases with no gene match: 5. Germline values: CDR1 SGHRS, CDR2 YFSETQ. This CDR3 contains 16 residues.

V gene TRBV6-6 combines with J gene TRBJ1-1; tentatively, D is TRBD1 (5 bases). Trimming cost V 5 bases and J 5 bases, with 9 bases left between them. Looked up from germline, CDR1 is MNHNY and CDR2 is SVGAGI (reference sequence). The CDR3 sequence is 12 residues long. The CDR3 DNA follows: TGTGCCAGCAGTACAGGCTGGACTGAAGCTTTCTTT. Protein product: CASSTGWTEAFF.

The chain links TRBV27 to TRBJ2-1; tentative D call: TRBD2 (5 bases). Germline CDR1 is MNHEY and CDR2 is SMNVEV (reference sequence). The CDR3 length is 14 residues. Trimming cost V 7 bases and J 1 base, with 11 bases left between them. The CDR3 bases are TGTGCCAGCACCGTGGGGAGATCCTACAATGAGCAGTTCTTC. This gives the protein CASTVGRSYNEQFF.

This sequence joins TRBV9 and TRBJ1-1; D is undetermined. The CDR3 runs to 15 residues. Trimming removed 0 bases at V and 2 bases at J, with 11 bases between. CDR1 and CDR2 from the germline V gene are SGDLS and YYNGEE. The CDR3 DNA follows: TGTGCCAGCAGCGTAGTTAGTCCGGGTAACACTGAAGCTTTCTTT. Its protein product is CASSVVSPGNTEAFF.

V is TRBV29-1 and J is TRBJ2-1; 8 bases line up with TRBD1. J gave up 4 bases and V 4 bases, and 3 bases lay outside the gene matches. Germline assignment: CDR1 SQVTM and CDR2 ANQGSEA. The CDR3 is 13 amino acids. The CDR3 here is CSVGDRRYNEQFF. DNA for the CDR3: TGCAGCGTTGGGGACAGGAGATACAATGAGCAGTTCTTC.

This clone came up once. The CDR3, as DNA: TGTGCCAGTATCGGTTGGAGGTCTGGAAACACCATATATTTT. Protein: CASIGWRSGNTIYF. The chain couples TRBV19 to TRBJ1-3; the D is unclear. The CDR3 consists of 14 residues. V was cut by 7 bases and J by 1 base, with 11 bases left in between. CDR1 LNHDA and CDR2 SQIVND come from the germline V gene (reference sequence).

The rearrangement links TRBV5-5 to TRBJ1-4, with TRBD1 matching over 8 bases. The CDR3 totals 20 residues. V lost 3 bases and J lost 8; bases outside the gene matches: 24. Germline CDR1 and CDR2: SGHKS and YYEKEE (reference sequence). The CDR3: CASSSPDQGAIAWNREKLFF. The CDR3 nucleotides are TGTGCCAGCAGCTCGCCGGACCAGGGGGCGATTGCGTGGAATAGAGAAAAACTGTTTTTT.

This rearrangement joins TRBV2 to TRBJ1-6; TRBD1 matches 10 bases. This CDR3 is 18 amino acids long. The V segment lost 5 bases and the J segment 9 bases; nucleotides outside the gene matches: 16. CDR1 and CDR2 from the germline V gene are SNHLY and FYNNEI. CDR3 sequence (DNA): TGTGCCAGCAGTTCGACTCCGGCGACAGGGGGCATCGGTTCACCCCTCCACTTT. This translates into CASSSTPATGGIGSPLHF.

This chain links TRBV10-3 with TRBJ1-5; D not certain. V was pared by 5 bases and J by 2 bases, with 13 bases between. Germline CDR1 is ENHRY and CDR2 is SYGVKD. The CDR3 totals 15 residues. CDR3 sequence: CAISTGLVGNQPQHF. The CDR3, as DNA: TGTGCCATCAGTACGGGGTTGGTGGGCAATCAGCCCCAGCATTTT.

This chain uses TRBV7-8 with TRBJ2-1; tentative D call: TRBD2 (7 bases). Germline V gene lookup returns CDR1 SGHVS and CDR2 FQNEAQ. V gave up 0 bases and J gave up 6 bases, with 15 bases separating them. The CDR3 runs to 16 residues. The CDR3 reads CASSLAGGLIRNEQFF. CDR3 DNA: TGTGCCAGCAGCTTAGCGGGGGGGCTGATACGCAATGAGCAGTTCTTC.

This chain connects TRBV5-8 to TRBJ2-1; 9 bases match TRBD2. The CDR3 is made up of 15 amino acids. Germline V lookup: CDR1 SGHTS, CDR2 YDEGEE. V gave up 2 bases and J gave up 0 bases; unmatched junction bases: 0. The CDR3 protein is CASSFSGSSYNEQFF. The CDR3, as DNA: TGTGCCAGCAGCTTTAGCGGGAGCTCCTACAATGAGCAGTTCTTC.

This chain uses TRBV19 with TRBJ2-1; D possibly corresponds to TRBD2 (5 bases). V shed 4 bases and J shed 6 bases, with 13 bases lying between them. Germline CDR1 is LNHDA and CDR2 is SQIVND (reference sequence). CDR3 length: 14 amino acids. CDR3 nucleotides: TGTGCCAGTAGTAGAGGGCAGGTTGGCAATGAGCAGTTCTTC. Its protein product is CASSRGQVGNEQFF.

V and J are TRBV5-1 and TRBJ2-5, with 7 bases lining up with TRBD2. The J segment lost 1 base and the V segment lost 4 bases, leaving 7 bases of the junction unmatched. Germline V lookup: CDR1 SGHRS, CDR2 YFSETQ. The CDR3 contains 15 residues. The CDR3 DNA is TGCGCCAGCAGCCCGGCCCCTAGCGGCCAAGAGACCCAGTACTTC. Its protein product is CASSPAPSGQETQYF.

This rearrangement joins TRBV7-2 to TRBJ2-1, with 11 bases fitting TRBD2. The length of the CDR3 is 18 residues. CDR1 SGHTA and CDR2 FQGNSA come from the germline V gene. The trim removed 0 bases at V and 7 bases at J, leaving 11 bases unmatched. The CDR3 sequence: CASSLAASGGLLENEQFF. In DNA form, the CDR3 reads TGTGCCAGCAGCTTAGCGGCTAGCGGGGGGCTCCTTGAGAATGAGCAGTTCTTC.